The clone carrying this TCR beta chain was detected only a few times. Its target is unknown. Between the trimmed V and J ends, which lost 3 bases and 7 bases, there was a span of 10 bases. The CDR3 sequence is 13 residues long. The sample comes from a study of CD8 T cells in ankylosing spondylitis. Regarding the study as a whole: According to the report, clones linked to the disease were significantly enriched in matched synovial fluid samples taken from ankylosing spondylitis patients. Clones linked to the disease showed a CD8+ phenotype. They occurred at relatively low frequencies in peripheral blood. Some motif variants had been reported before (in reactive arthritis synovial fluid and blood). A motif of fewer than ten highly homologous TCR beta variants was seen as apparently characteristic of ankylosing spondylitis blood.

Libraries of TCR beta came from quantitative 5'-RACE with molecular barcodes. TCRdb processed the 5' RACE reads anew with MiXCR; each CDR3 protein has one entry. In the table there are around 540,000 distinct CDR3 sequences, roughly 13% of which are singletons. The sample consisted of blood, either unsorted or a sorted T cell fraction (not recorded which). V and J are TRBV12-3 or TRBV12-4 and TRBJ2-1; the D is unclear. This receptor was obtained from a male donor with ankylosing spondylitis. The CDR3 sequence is CASSFLTRNEQFF. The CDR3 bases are TGTGCCAGCAGTTTTCTGACCAGGAATGAGCAGTTCTTC.